This T cell receptor (beta chain) was recorded in a study of shared clonotypes between healthy human individuals. CDR3 length: 18 amino acids. Per the germline V gene, CDR1 is LGHNA and CDR2 is YNFKEQ. Germline trimming cut 4 bases from V and 8 bases from J; bases unmatched to any gene: 12. Study outcomes and limitations: Owing to a small donor count, the genetic and exposure-history diversity represented was limited.

Libraries were prepared by immunoSEQ multiplex PCR; TCRdb keeps only in-frame clonotypes and omits some of them. The sample lists hundreds of thousands of clones; around 77% were seen once. Points on this clone: Its antigen is as yet unknown. The same CDR3 can be traced to other DNA sequences in this sample.

Sequenced sample: PBMCs. This rearrangement joins TRBV4-2 to TRBJ2-2, with TRBD2 identical over 14 bases. The source is a middle-aged woman in good health. Some clones in this sample may be carry-over from other donors' samples. This chain's CDR3 is CASSPTPRLAGGLGELFF. The CDR3 DNA sequence: TGTGCCAGCAGCCCAACACCGCGACTAGCGGGAGGGTTGGGGGAGCTGTTTTTT.